This T cell receptor (beta chain) stems from a study of T-cell memory formation after mild COVID-19 (dated by TCRdb to the early 2020s). Background for the entire study: TCR sequence clusters from the two donors were largely donor specific. In a couple of donors, T-cell clones that expanded and contracted after mild COVID-19 were tracked by sequencing TCRalpha and TCRbeta repertoires over time. Two young, previously healthy adult volunteers made up the cohort, one male and one female. Beyond this particular receptor, the publication reports: Some responding clones were found in pre-infection memory, which suggests that pre-existing cross-reactive memory T cells took part in the SARS-CoV-2 response. Whether the second-wave clones peaking on day 37 were SARS-CoV-2 specific was not confirmed. Only a couple of mild cases were covered in the study, and larger cohorts including severe cases with pre-infection samples were considered necessary. Contracting CD4+ clones were located mainly in the CM and EM memory subsets, whereas CD8+ clones were found to be enriched in EMRA. From day 15 to 85, contracting clones showed balanced CD4/CD8 phenotypes, whereas a second wave of clones that expanded from day 15 to 37 leaned towards CD4+.

Reads for this sample came from an Illumina NovaSeq 6000. cDNA libraries for TCRalpha and TCRbeta were prepared by 5'RACE using constant-segment primers, with sample barcodes and unique molecular identifiers added. Trizol reagent was used to extract RNA from every sample. Amplification of the libraries took two PCR steps, and the second step added a second sample barcode plus Illumina TruSeq adapters. Sequencing of the libraries was done on an Illumina NovaSeq, producing 2 x 150 bp paired-end reads. Under the source paper's analysis protocol: The reads were demultiplexed and collapsed into UMI-guided consensus sequences using migec v1.2.7. Using mixcr v2.1.11, UMI consensuses were aligned to TRA and TRB V and J templates and then assembled into clonotypes. A clonotype was counted as expanded or contracted only if both edgeR and NoisET called the change significant, with noise models trained on biological replicates. For edgeR calls, the cutoffs were a false discovery rate-adjusted p below 0.01 and a log2 fold-change threshold of 1. As an exploratory analysis of dynamics, max-normalized trajectories of the 1000 most abundant clonotypes were examined by PCA with hierarchical clustering. Separately sequenced CD4+ and CD8+ repertoires were used to assign a CD4 or CD8 phenotype to each responding clone. TCRdb applied fastp at Q25 and MiXCR to the public reads, then kept only in-frame beta chains. When rows share a CDR3 protein, they turn into one entry using the most common DNA and genes. TCRdb assigned the V and J calls; the authors' analysis was not used. This sample has about 110,000 distinct CDR3 sequences in its table, and over 10% of those were observed once. Roughly 27% of the sample is held by the ten biggest clonotypes.

This clonotype was counted a few times. Its antigen is still unknown. The input lacks base qualities; no much larger clone sits a single base away. Ficoll-Paque density gradient centrifugation was used to isolate PBMCs. Taken from the germline V gene (reference sequence), the CDR1 and CDR2 loops are DFQATT and SNEGSKA. The CDR3, cysteine through phenylalanine, is 14 amino acids long. CDR3 DNA is the only sequence kept; it has 42 bases, read in frame from the first base. A distance of 10 bases separates the germline ends of V and J, which lose 5 bases and 0 bases respectively. The rearrangement joined TRBV20-1 to TRBJ2-2; TRBD1 is a weak D gene call, 5 bases matching. The source material was PBMCs or a T cell subset sorted from them (not recorded which). The sequence came from an adult woman who had mild COVID-19 (a few samples of this study predate the infection). The sample titles of this study are shuffled in the database, so cell type and time point are left out; the donor was told from shared clones. The DNA sequence reads TGCAGTGCTGAGACAGCCCCGAACACCGGGGAGCTGTTTTTT. It specifies CSAETAPNTGELFF.